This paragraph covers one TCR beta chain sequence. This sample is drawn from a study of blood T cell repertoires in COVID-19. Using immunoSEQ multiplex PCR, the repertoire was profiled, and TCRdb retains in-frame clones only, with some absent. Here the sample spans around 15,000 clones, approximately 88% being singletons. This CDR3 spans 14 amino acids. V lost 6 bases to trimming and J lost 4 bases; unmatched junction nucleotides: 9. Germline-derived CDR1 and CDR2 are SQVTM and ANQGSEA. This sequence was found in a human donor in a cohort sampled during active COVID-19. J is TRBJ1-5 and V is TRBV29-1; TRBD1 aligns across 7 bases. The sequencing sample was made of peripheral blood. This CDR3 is CSVAGTAGNQPQHF. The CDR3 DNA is TGCAGCGTCGCAGGGACAGCTGGAAATCAGCCCCAGCATTTT.